This T cell receptor (beta chain) was recovered during a study of cytomegalovirus exposure and HLA in healthy donors. Trimming shortened V by 10 bases and J by 4 bases, and 15 bases separated the two germline ends. There are 13 residues in the CDR3. CDR1 MNHEY and CDR2 SMNVEV come from the germline V gene (reference sequence). In the PCR, 60 Vbeta and 13 Jbeta primers were used. Profiled with immunoSEQ multiplex PCR; TCRdb holds only in-frame clones, not every one. The sample gives some 140,000 clones, about 82% of which show up once; 1.5% to 2% is in the top ten. Study findings and constraints: Among donors in an Asian-associated ancestry cluster, a later analysis reportedly found fewer N-insertions than the roughly 610-donor mean. The study flagged some 180 TCR beta chains as cytomegalovirus-associated. Later on, analysis showed that most CMV-associated TCR beta chains appeared to be HLA-restricted.

In regard to this clone: Its target is not known.

The rearrangement uses TRBV27 and TRBJ2-3, with D perhaps TRBD1 (5 bases). The sequencing sample was made of PBMCs. The TCR was taken from a female donor in good health and CMV-seropositive. The CDR3 region is CATKDDSPDTQYF. The CDR3 DNA is TGTGCCACTAAGGACGACAGCCCAGATACGCAGTATTTT.